This is a list of T cell receptor beta chains from one sample in a study of shared clonotypes between healthy human individuals. Using immunoSEQ multiplex PCR, the repertoire was profiled, and TCRdb retains in-frame clones only, with some absent. The data contain hundreds of thousands of clones, 80% to 95% of them seen just once; the ten biggest clones take up nearly 25%. Sample: naive CD8+ T cells sorted from blood. Receptors originate from a man aged 30-40 years in good health. Both conserved end residues are part of each CDR3. A D gene is named only where the DNA matches it firmly. Some rows have no size entry. The others give once, few or many, or a class for an expanded clone.

D: TRBD1; V: TRBV28; J: TRBJ2-2; size: .; CDR3: CASSFVGQGVAGELFF; DNA: TGTGCCAGCAGTTTTGTGGGACAGGGTGTTGCCGGGGAGCTGTTTTTT
D: TRBD2; V: TRBV7-9; J: TRBJ2-5; size: few; CDR3: CASTGTGGAPGETQYF; DNA: TGTGCCAGCACCGGCACGGGGGGAGCCCCTGGAGAGACCCAGTACTTC
D: .; V: TRBV6-6; J: TRBJ1-2; size: once; CDR3: CASSYGFVSSDGYTF; DNA: TGTGCCAGCAGTTACGGATTTGTCTCTTCGGATGGCTACACCTTC
D: .; V: TRBV21-1; J: TRBJ2-2; size: once; CDR3: CASSSGKTGELFF; DNA: TGTGCCAGCAGCAGTGGGAAAACCGGGGAGCTGTTTTTT
D: .; V: TRBV7-9; J: TRBJ2-3; size: .; CDR3: CASSSTTDTQYF; DNA: TGTGCCAGCAGCTCCACCACAGATACGCAGTATTTT
D: TRBD2; V: TRBV5-6; J: TRBJ2-3; size: .; CDR3: CASSLSGRVDTQYF; DNA: TGTGCCAGCAGCCTAAGCGGGAGGGTAGATACGCAGTATTTT
D: .; V: TRBV5-1; J: TRBJ2-2; size: .; CDR3: CASSPLDGTGELFF; DNA: TGCGCCAGCAGCCCCCTGGACGGGACCGGGGAGCTGTTTTTT
D: .; V: TRBV27; J: TRBJ1-4; size: .; CDR3: CASSQQVSPNEKLFF; DNA: TGTGCCAGCAGCCAGCAGGTGTCCCCTAATGAAAAACTGTTTTTT
D: .; V: TRBV4-3; J: TRBJ2-7; size: once; CDR3: CASSQRIGSPEQYF; DNA: TGCGCCAGCAGCCAAAGAATAGGGTCCCCCGAGCAGTACTTC
D: TRBD1; V: TRBV4-1; J: TRBJ2-5; size: .; CDR3: CASSQDPGQGTETQYF; DNA: TGCGCCAGCAGCCAAGATCCGGGACAGGGGACCGAGACCCAGTACTTC
D: .; V: TRBV14; J: TRBJ2-2; size: .; CDR3: CASSQEGPLNTGELFF; DNA: TGTGCCAGCAGCCAAGAGGGCCCTCTGAACACCGGGGAGCTGTTTTTT
D: TRBD2; V: TRBV27; J: TRBJ2-5; size: .; CDR3: CASSLILAGGQETQYF; DNA: TGTGCCAGCAGTCTGATACTAGCGGGAGGTCAAGAGACCCAGTACTTC
D: .; V: TRBV28; J: TRBJ2-1; size: .; CDR3: CASSFPENNEQFF; DNA: TGTGCCAGCAGTTTCCCAGAAAACAATGAGCAGTTCTTC
D: .; V: TRBV2; J: TRBJ2-1; size: once; CDR3: CASSSLNREQFF; DNA: TGTGCCAGCAGCTCCCTAAACCGGGAGCAGTTCTTC
D: .; V: TRBV28; J: TRBJ1-2; size: .; CDR3: CASRPGADYGYTF; DNA: TGTGCCAGCAGGCCCGGGGCCGATTATGGCTACACCTTC
D: TRBD2; V: TRBV4-3; J: TRBJ2-7; size: .; CDR3: CASSQGIEREPYEQYF; DNA: TGCGCCAGCAGCCAAGGGATCGAGCGGGAACCATACGAGCAGTACTTC
D: .; V: TRBV30; J: TRBJ2-1; size: .; CDR3: CAWSVSNGDEQFF; DNA: TGTGCCTGGAGTGTCAGTAATGGGGATGAGCAGTTCTTC
D: .; V: TRBV7-2; J: TRBJ2-2; size: few; CDR3: CASSGLLTANTGELFF; DNA: TGTGCCAGCAGCGGTCTTTTGACAGCGAACACCGGGGAGCTGTTTTTT
D: .; V: TRBV13; J: TRBJ2-1; size: .; CDR3: CASSLVMGLSNEQFF; DNA: TGTGCCAGCAGCTTAGTTATGGGATTAAGCAATGAGCAGTTCTTC
D: TRBD1; V: TRBV7-2; J: TRBJ1-2; size: .; CDR3: CASRSPGQGAYGYTF; DNA: TGTGCCAGCAGGTCTCCGGGACAGGGGGCCTATGGCTACACCTTC
D: TRBD1; V: TRBV10-2; J: TRBJ2-7; size: .; CDR3: CASSAGTGGYEQYF; DNA: TGCGCCAGCAGTGCGGGGACAGGGGGCTACGAGCAGTACTTC
D: .; V: TRBV7-9; J: TRBJ2-7; size: .; CDR3: CASSLAGAFTYEQYF; DNA: TGTGCCAGCAGCTTAGCGGGGGCGTTTACCTACGAGCAGTACTTC
D: .; V: TRBV19; J: TRBJ2-1; size: .; CDR3: CASSIRRDAQRDEQFF; DNA: TGTGCCAGTAGTATCCGTCGGGACGCCCAGAGGGATGAGCAGTTCTTC
D: .; V: TRBV27; J: TRBJ2-3; size: once; CDR3: CASSHQVVSTDTQYF; DNA: TGTGCCAGCAGTCACCAGGTGGTGAGCACAGATACGCAGTATTTT
D: .; V: TRBV21-1; J: TRBJ2-5; size: .; CDR3: CASSKHGVKETQYF; DNA: TGTGCCAGCAGCAAACATGGGGTGAAAGAGACCCAGTACTTC
D: .; V: TRBV18; J: TRBJ2-3; size: .; CDR3: CASSLRTARTDTQYF; DNA: TGTGCCAGCTCACTAAGGACTGCCCGAACAGATACGCAGTATTTT
D: TRBD1; V: TRBV27; J: TRBJ2-1; size: .; CDR3: CASSHRQGSHTIYYEQFF; DNA: TGTGCCAGCAGTCATCGACAGGGTAGTCATACGATATACTATGAGCAGTTCTTC
D: .; V: TRBV27; J: TRBJ2-7; size: .; CDR3: CASSAGTYYEQYF; DNA: TGTGCCAGCAGTGCCGGGACATACTACGAGCAGTACTTC
D: TRBD2; V: TRBV6-4; J: TRBJ2-1; size: .; CDR3: CASSELAGAYNEQFF; DNA: TGTGCCAGCAGTGAGCTAGCGGGAGCCTACAATGAGCAGTTCTTC
D: .; V: TRBV7-8; J: TRBJ1-5; size: .; CDR3: CASSLGIGSNQPQHF; DNA: TGTGCCAGCAGCTTAGGTATAGGAAGCAATCAGCCCCAGCATTTT
D: .; V: TRBV27; J: TRBJ2-5; size: .; CDR3: CASSPALNFGTQYF; DNA: TGTGCCAGCAGTCCGGCCCTGAATTTTGGGACCCAGTACTTC
D: .; V: TRBV6-7; J: TRBJ2-7; size: .; CDR3: CASNPGTVHYEQYF; DNA: TGTGCCAGCAACCCCGGGACGGTCCACTACGAGCAGTACTTC
D: .; V: TRBV11-2; J: TRBJ2-3; size: .; CDR3: CASSLTAGFKDTQYF; DNA: TGTGCCAGCAGCTTAACCGCGGGGTTCAAGGATACGCAGTATTTT
D: .; V: TRBV29-1; J: TRBJ1-3; size: .; CDR3: CSVEIPLGGSGNTIYF; DNA: TGCAGCGTTGAAATCCCCCTAGGAGGCTCTGGAAACACCATATATTTT
D: .; V: TRBV18; J: TRBJ2-1; size: .; CDR3: CASSLYSYRDLDYNEQFF; DNA: TGTGCCAGCTCACTTTACTCATACCGGGACCTAGACTACAATGAGCAGTTCTTC
D: .; V: TRBV10-3; J: TRBJ1-5; size: .; CDR3: CAISEGPGDSRAQHF; DNA: TGTGCCATCAGTGAAGGGCCAGGGGATAGTAGGGCCCAGCATTTT
D: .; V: TRBV29-1; J: TRBJ2-1; size: .; CDR3: CSGWGGYNEQFF; DNA: TGCAGCGGCTGGGGCGGATACAATGAGCAGTTCTTC
D: TRBD2; V: TRBV5-4; J: TRBJ2-7; size: .; CDR3: CASRAWDMGLAGTYEQYF; DNA: TGTGCCAGCAGGGCCTGGGACATGGGACTAGCGGGAACCTACGAGCAGTACTTC